The sequence of this T cell receptor beta chain was determined in a study of blood T cell repertoires in COVID-19. Looking at the study overall: PBMCs, B-cell-depleted T cells, or T cells provided the cDNA or gDNA that made up the material.

This clone is categorized as medium-sized. The data were produced by immunoSEQ multiplex PCR, yet TCRdb's version contains in-frame clones alone and is incomplete. The sample has 70,000 or so clones; roughly 78% are singletons. Germline V CDR1 and CDR2: GTSNPN, SVGIG (reference sequence). The CDR3 sequence is 15 residues long. Trimming pared 2 bases from V and 0 bases from J, leaving 11 bases between. This chain joins TRBV30 and TRBJ2-4, with D unclear. This clonotype was obtained from a human donor in a cohort sampled during active COVID-19. The sequencing sample was made of peripheral blood. The CDR3 here is CAWSISDIAKNIQYF. The CDR3 nucleotides read TGTGCCTGGAGTATATCTGACATAGCCAAAAACATTCAGTACTTC.